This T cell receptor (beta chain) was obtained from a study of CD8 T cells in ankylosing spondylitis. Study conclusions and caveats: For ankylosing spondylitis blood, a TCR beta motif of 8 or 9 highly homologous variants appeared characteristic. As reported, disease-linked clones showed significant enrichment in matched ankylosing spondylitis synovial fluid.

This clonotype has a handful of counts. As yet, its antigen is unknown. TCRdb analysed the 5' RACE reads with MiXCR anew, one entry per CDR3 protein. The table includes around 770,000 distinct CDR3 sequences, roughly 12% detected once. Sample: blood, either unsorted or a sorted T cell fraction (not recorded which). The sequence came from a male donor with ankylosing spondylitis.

The CDR3 region is CASSFPRGGTTYEQYF. Here the CDR3 DNA reads TGTGCCAGCAGCTTCCCGAGGGGAGGGACTACCTACGAGCAGTACTTC. The chain recombines TRBV7-2 with TRBJ2-7; 7 bases are shared with TRBD2. With V trimmed by 3 bases and J by 2 bases, 10 bases remained unmatched. The CDR3 loop spans 16 amino acids. Looked up from germline, CDR1 is SGHTA and CDR2 is FQGNSA.